Here is one T cell receptor (beta chain) with its context. As yet, its antigen is unknown. This entry is derived from a study of T cell responses to AZD1222 COVID-19 vaccine. Per the germline V gene, CDR1 is SGHAT and CDR2 is FQNNGV. V was clipped by 1 base and J by 1 base; unmatched bases: 2. The CDR3 extends over 15 amino acids. Notes on the study in general: No repertoire was sampled before or during the peak T cell response, only after it. Along spike, vaccine-associated CD4 TCRs were found throughout, with dominance at 160-218 and 743-854. Reportedly, close to half of spike-specific TCRs are directed against unmutated variant regions.

Some clones are missing from TCRdb's copy, which holds only in-frame ones; the method was immunoSEQ multiplex PCR. This table has about 88,000 clones, roughly nine tenths appearing once. Sample: peripheral blood, taken on day 0 of AZD1222 vaccination. The rearrangement links TRBV11-2 to TRBJ2-5, with 8 bases identical to TRBD1. This sequence originates from an adult in good health. CDR3 DNA sequence: TGTGCCAGCAGCTTAGGACAGGGGTTCCAAGAGACCCAGTACTTC. Protein: CASSLGQGFQETQYF.